The clone carrying this T cell receptor beta chain was picked up many times. The antigen is undetermined. Time point in this sample: patch test 1, 2 weeks after DPC sensitization. Treatment specified: therapeutic diphenylcyclopropenone sensitization with weekly scalp DPC. The template was total RNA from unfractionated whole blood. Separate cDNA molecules received unique molecular identifiers, which the library attached to them. MiXCR, run by TCRdb on the RACE reads, gives a single entry per CDR3 protein. The table includes about 380,000 distinct CDR3 sequences, about 4.4% detected once. This CDR3 is 14 amino acids long. The germline CDR1 and CDR2 sequences are MNHEY and SVGEGT. J was trimmed by 2 bases and V by 2 bases; bases with no gene match: 3. This specimen belongs to a study of human T cells and chemical hapten exposure. Overall study: The patients, most of them female, presented with alopecia areata, totalis or universalis.

General observations from the study: TCRs exceeding a frequency of 1 in 1000 stayed unchanged under DPC sensitization.

Sequencing was performed on whole blood, taken in connection with sensitization to the hapten diphenylcyclopropenone (DPC). This receptor was obtained from a woman aged 45 to 65 with alopecia areata. Some clones in this sample may be carry-over from other donors' samples. The genes are TRBV6-2 or TRBV6-3 and TRBJ2-7, with 7 bases matching TRBD1. CDR3 loop: CASSYPGQAYEQYF. CDR3 bases: TGTGCCAGCAGTTACCCCGGACAGGCCTACGAGCAGTACTTC.